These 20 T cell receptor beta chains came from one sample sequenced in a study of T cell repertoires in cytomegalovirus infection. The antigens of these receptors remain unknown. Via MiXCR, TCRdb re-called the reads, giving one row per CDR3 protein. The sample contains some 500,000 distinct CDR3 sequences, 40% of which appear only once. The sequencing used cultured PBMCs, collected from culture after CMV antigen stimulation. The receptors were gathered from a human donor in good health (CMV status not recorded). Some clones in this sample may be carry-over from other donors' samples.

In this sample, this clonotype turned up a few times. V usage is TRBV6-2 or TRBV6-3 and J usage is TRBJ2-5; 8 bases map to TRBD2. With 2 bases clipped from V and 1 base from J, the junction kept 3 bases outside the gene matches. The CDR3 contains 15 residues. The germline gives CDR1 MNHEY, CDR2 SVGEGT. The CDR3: CASSYETSGQETQYF. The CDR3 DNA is TGTGCCAGCAGTTACGAAACTAGCGGCCAAGAGACCCAGTACTTC.

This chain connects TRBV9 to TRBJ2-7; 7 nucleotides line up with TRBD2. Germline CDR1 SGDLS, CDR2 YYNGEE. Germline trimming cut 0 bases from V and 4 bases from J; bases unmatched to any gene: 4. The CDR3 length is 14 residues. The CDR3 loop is CASSVGGRPYEQYF. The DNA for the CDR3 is TGTGCCAGCAGCGTAGGCGGGAGACCTTACGAGCAGTACTTC. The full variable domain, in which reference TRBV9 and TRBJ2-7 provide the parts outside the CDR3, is DSGVTQTPKHLITATGQRVTLRCSPRSGDLSVYWYQQSLDQGLQFLIQYYNGEERAKGNILERFSAQQFPDLHSELNLSSLELGDSALYFCASSVGGRPYEQYFGPGTRLTVT.

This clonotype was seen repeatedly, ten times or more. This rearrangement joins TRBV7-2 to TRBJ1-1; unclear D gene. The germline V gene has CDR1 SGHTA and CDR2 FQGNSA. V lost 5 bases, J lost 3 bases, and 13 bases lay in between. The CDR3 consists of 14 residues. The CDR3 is CASSRRISDTEAFF. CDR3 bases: TGTGCCAGCAGCAGAAGAATTTCGGACACTGAAGCTTTCTTT. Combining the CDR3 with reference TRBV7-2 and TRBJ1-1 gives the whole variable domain GAGVSQSPSNKVTEKGKDVELRCDPISGHTALYWYRQSLGQGLEFLIYFQGNSAPDKSGLPSDRFSAERTGGSVSTLTIQRTQQEDSAVYLCASSRRISDTEAFFGQGTRLTVV.

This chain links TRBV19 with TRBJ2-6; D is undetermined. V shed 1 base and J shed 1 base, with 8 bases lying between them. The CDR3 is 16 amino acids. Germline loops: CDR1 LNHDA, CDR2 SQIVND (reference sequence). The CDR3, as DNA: TGTGCCAGTAGTATAGGGTTTGTTTCTGGGGCCAACGTCCTGACTTTC. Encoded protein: CASSIGFVSGANVLTF. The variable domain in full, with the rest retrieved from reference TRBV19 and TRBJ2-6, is DGGITQSPKYLFRKEGQNVTLSCEQNLNHDAMYWYRQDPGQGLRLIYYSQIVNDFQKGDIAEGYSVSREKKESFPLTVTSAQKNPTAFYLCASSIGFVSGANVLTFGAGSRLTVL.

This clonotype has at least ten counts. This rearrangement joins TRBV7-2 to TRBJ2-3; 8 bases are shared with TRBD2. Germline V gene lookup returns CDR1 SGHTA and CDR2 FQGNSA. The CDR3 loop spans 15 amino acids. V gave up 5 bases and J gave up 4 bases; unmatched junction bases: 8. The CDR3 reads CASSQTGGGADTQYF. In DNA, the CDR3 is TGTGCCAGCAGCCAAACGGGGGGGGGCGCAGATACGCAGTATTTT. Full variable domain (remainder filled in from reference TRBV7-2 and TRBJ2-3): GAGVSQSPSNKVTEKGKDVELRCDPISGHTALYWYRQSLGQGLEFLIYFQGNSAPDKSGLPSDRFSAERTGGSVSTLTIQRTQQEDSAVYLCASSQTGGGADTQYFGPGTRLTVL.

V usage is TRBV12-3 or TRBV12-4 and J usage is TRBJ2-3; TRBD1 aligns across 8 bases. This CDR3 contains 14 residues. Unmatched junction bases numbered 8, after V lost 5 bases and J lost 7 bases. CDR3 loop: CASSPQGTGHTQYF. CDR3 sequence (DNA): TGTGCCAGCAGTCCGCAGGGGACAGGACATACGCAGTATTTT.

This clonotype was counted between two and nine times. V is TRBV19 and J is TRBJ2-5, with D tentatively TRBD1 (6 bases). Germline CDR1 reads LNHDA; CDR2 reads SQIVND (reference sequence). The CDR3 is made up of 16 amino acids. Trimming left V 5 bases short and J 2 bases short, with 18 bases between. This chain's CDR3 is CASSSLTGKRQETQYF. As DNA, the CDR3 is TGTGCCAGTAGTTCACTTACAGGGAAAAGACAAGAGACCCAGTACTTC.

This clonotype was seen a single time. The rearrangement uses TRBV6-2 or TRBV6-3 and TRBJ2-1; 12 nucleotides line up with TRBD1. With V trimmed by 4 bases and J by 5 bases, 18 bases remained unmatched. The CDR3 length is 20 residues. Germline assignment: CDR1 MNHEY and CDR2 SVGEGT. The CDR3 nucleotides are TGTGCCAGCAGTTTCCGGGACAGGGGGCGGGGGTCGGGGCCGAACAATGAGCAGTTCTTC. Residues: CASSFRDRGRGSGPNNEQFF.

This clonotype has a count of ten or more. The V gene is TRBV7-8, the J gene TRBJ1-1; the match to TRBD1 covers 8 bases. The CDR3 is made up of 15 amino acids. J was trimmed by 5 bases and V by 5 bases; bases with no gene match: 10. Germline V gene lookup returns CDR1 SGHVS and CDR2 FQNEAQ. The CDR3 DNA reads TGTGCCAGCAGCGGACAGGGTTGGGGTTATACTGAAGCTTTCTTT. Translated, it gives CASSGQGWGYTEAFF.

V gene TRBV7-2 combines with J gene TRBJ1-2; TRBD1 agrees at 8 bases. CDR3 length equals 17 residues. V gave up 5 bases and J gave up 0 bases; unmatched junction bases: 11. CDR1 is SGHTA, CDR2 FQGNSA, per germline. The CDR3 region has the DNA TGTGCCAGCAGCCATCAAGCAAACAGGGGGACTAACTATGGCTACACCTTC. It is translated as CASSHQANRGTNYGYTF. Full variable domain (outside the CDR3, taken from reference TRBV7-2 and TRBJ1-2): GAGVSQSPSNKVTEKGKDVELRCDPISGHTALYWYRQSLGQGLEFLIYFQGNSAPDKSGLPSDRFSAERTGGSVSTLTIQRTQQEDSAVYLCASSHQANRGTNYGYTFGSGTRLTVV.

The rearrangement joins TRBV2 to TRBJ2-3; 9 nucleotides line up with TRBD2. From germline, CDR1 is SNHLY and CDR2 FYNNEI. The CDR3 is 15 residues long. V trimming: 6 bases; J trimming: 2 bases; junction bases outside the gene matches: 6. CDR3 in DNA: TGTGCCAGCAGGGGGCTAGCGGGGTCCACAGATACGCAGTATTTT. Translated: CASRGLAGSTDTQYF.

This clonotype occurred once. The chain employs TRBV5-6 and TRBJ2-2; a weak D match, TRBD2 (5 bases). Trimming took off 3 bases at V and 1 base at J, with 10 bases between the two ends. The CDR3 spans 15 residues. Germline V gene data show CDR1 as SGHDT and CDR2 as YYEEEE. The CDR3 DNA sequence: TGTGCCAGCAGCTACATCGAGGGGAACACCGGGGAGCTGTTTTTT. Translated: CASSYIEGNTGELFF.

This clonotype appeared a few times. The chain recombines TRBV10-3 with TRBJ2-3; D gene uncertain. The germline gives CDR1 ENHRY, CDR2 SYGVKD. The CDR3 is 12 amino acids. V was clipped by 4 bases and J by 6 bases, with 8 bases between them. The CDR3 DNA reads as TGTGCCATCAGTGCATATAGGGATACGCAGTATTTT. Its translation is CAISAYRDTQYF.

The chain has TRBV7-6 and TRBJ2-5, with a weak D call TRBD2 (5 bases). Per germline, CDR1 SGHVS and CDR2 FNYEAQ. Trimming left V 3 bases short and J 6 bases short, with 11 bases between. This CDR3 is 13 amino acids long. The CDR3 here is CASSFLGEKTQYF. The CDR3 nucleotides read TGTGCCAGCAGCTTTCTTGGGGAGAAGACCCAGTACTTC.

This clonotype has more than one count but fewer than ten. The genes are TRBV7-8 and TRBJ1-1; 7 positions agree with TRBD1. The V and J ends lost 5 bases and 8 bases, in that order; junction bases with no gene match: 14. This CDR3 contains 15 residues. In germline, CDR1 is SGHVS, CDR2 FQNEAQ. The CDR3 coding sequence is TGTGCCAGCAGCCCCAGACAGGGTGGCGAAACCGAAGCTTTCTTT. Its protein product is CASSPRQGGETEAFF.

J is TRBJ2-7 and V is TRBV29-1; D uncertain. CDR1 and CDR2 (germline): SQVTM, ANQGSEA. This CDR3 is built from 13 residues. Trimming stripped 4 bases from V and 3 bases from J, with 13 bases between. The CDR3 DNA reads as TGCAGCGTTGTTACTGGACGGAGCTACGAGCAGTACTTC. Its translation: CSVVTGRSYEQYF.

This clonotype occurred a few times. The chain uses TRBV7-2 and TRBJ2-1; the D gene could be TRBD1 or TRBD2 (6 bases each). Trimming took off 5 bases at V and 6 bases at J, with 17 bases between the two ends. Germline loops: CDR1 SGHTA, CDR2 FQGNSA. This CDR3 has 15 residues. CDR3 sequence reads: CASSPTTGALNEQFF. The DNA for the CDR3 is TGTGCCAGCAGCCCAACTACGGGGGCCCTCAATGAGCAGTTCTTC.

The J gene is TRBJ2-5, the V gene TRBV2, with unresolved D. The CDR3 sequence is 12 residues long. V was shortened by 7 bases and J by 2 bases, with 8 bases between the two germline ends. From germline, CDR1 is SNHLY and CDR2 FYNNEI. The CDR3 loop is CASMKSQETQYF. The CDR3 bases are TGTGCCAGCATGAAATCTCAAGAGACCCAGTACTTC. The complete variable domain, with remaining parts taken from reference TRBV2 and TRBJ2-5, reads EPEVTQTPSHQVTQMGQEVILRCVPISNHLYFYWYRQILGQKVEFLVSFYNNEISEKSEIFDDQFSVERPDGSNFTLKIRSTKLEDSAMYFCASMKSQETQYFGPGTRLLVL.

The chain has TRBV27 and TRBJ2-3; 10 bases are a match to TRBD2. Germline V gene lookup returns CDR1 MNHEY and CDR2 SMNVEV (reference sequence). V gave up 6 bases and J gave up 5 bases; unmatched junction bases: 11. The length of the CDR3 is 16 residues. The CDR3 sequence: CASRYRTSGPGDTQYF. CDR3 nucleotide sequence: TGTGCCAGCAGATACCGGACTAGCGGTCCGGGAGATACGCAGTATTTT.

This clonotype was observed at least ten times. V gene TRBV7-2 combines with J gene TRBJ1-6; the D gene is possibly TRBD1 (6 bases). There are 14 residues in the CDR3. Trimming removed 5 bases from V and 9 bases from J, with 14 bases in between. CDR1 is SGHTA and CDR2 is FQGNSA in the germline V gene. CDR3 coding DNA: TGTGCCAGCAGCCAGGACAGTCGGCTTTCACCCCTCCACTTT. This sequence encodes CASSQDSRLSPLHF.